The 5 T cell receptor beta chains in this list originate from one sample, sequenced in a study of T cell repertoires in cytomegalovirus infection. Using its own MiXCR run on the reads, TCRdb lists one record per CDR3 protein. The data hold about 180,000 distinct CDR3 sequences, with about 15% observed a single time. The sample comprised PBMCs. The receptor set was obtained from a human donor in good health (CMV status not recorded). Some clones in this sample may be carry-over from other donors' samples.

V gene TRBV2 combines with J gene TRBJ2-7; unclear D gene. Trimming took off 8 bases at V and 2 bases at J, with 7 bases between the two ends. The CDR3 runs 11 residues. Germline values: CDR1 SNHLY, CDR2 FYNNEI. The CDR3 coding sequence is TGTGCCAGCGGACCGACCTACGAGCAGTACTTC. It translates to CASGPTYEQYF.

This clonotype was picked up many times. CDR3 sequence reads: CASSQEVGRQETQYF. The DNA of the CDR3 is TGTGCCAGCAGCCAAGAGGTTGGGCGACAAGAGACCCAGTACTTC. This chain links TRBV3-1 with TRBJ2-5; no clear D. V gave up 0 bases and J gave up 2 bases, with 10 bases separating them. There are 15 residues in the CDR3. Germline V lookup: CDR1 LGHDT, CDR2 YNNKEL (reference sequence).

This clonotype was picked up many times. This sequence joins TRBV6-5 and TRBJ2-1, with D perhaps being TRBD1 or TRBD2 (5 bases each). Trimming cost V 8 bases and J 4 bases, with 12 bases left between them. The CDR3 has 13 amino acids. CDR1 and CDR2 (germline): MNHEY, SVGAGI. CDR3 in amino acids: CASGGGPYNEQFF. The CDR3 nucleotides are TGTGCCAGCGGTGGGGGACCGTACAATGAGCAGTTCTTC.

On this clonotype itself: A read error may explain this, as a much larger clone is one base away. The chain is built from TRBV27 and TRBJ1-1, with D tentatively TRBD1 (6 bases). Germline V CDR1 and CDR2: MNHEY, SMNVEV (reference sequence). The CDR3 is 12 amino acids. The germline V and J ends were trimmed by 5 bases and 3 bases, with 7 bases remaining between them. Here the CDR3 reads CASSTGYTEAFF. CDR3 nucleotides: TGTGCCAGCAGTACAGGGTACACTGAAGCTTTCTTT.

This clonotype was counted at least ten times. The rearrangement uses TRBV7-2 and TRBJ2-1, with 9 nucleotides matching TRBD2. Germline values: CDR1 SGHTA, CDR2 FQGNSA. V dropped 0 bases and J dropped 1; count of bases not matched to a gene: 7. CDR3 size: 18 residues. The CDR3 bases are TGTGCCAGCAGCTTAGCGTCTAGCGGGGAATTGTCCTACAATGAGCAGTTCTTC. Translating gives CASSLASSGELSYNEQFF.